This T cell receptor (beta chain) was retrieved from a study of CD8 T cells in Susac syndrome (dated by TCRdb to between 2018 and 2020). Regarding the research as a whole: Among the sequenced Susac syndrome patients, about six had clinically active disease and roughly eight were in clinical remission. Susac syndrome patients were therapy-naive, on corticosteroids (some also receiving IVIg), or on IVIg alone at blood withdrawal. Repertoire sequencing was used to test whether CD8+ T cell activation and differentiation in Susac syndrome was antigen driven. The study at large found these results: The TCR sequencing and HLA analysis was acknowledged to have included a relatively small number of individuals. The CD4+ T cell repertoire of patients with Susac syndrome showed no detectable clonal expansion.

Its CDR3 holds 12 amino acids, cysteine through phenylalanine. CDR3 DNA is the only sequence kept; it has 36 bases, read in frame from the first base. The germline V gene (reference sequence) gives CDR1 as SEHNR and CDR2 as FQNEAQ. The junction carries 4 bases between V and J, which are trimmed by 3 bases and 4 bases respectively. Comment on this clonotype: Its antigen target is currently unknown. Per-base quality was not reported, and no clone a single base away is much larger than it.

RNA was extracted using the RNeasy kit, and roughly 0.45 to 1 microgram was reverse transcribed with random hexamers. The immunoSEQ multiplex PCR assay, covering 54 Vbeta and 13 Jbeta segments, was used to amplify TCR beta CDR3 regions. PCR amplification bias was corrected by using a synthetic template baseline for primer optimization and computational correction. In the authors' own workflow: Only productive sequences were kept, with reads annotated to V, D and J genes according to IMGT and analyzed in immunoSEQ Analyzer. Clonality was calculated as one minus the Shannon entropy normalized by log2 of the number of productive unique sequences. For each patient and control, public and private clones were evaluated within the 100 most prevalent clones. Susac-specific clones were defined as absent from healthy and MS cohorts, around 970 published viral clones and other ImmuneACCESS disease sequences. TCRdb applied fastp at Q25 and MiXCR to the public reads, then kept only in-frame beta chains. Merged by CDR3 protein, the rows form single entries marked with the most common genes and DNA. TCRdb's processing, not the study's, gives the V and J calls here. The sample records some 150,000 distinct CDR3 sequences, approximately 96% of which are singletons. The ten largest clones capture 0.16% of the sample.

Peripheral blood CD8+ and CD4+ T cells from healthy donors, Susac syndrome patients and multiple sclerosis patients were profiled by high-throughput TCR beta sequencing. Susac syndrome patients met recently defined diagnostic criteria for definite or probable disease. CD8+ TEMRA cells were enriched by FACS, while bulk CD8+ and CD4+ T cells were purified by magnetic negative isolation. Blood was drawn into EDTA tubes, processed within 24 hours, and PBMCs were isolated by density gradient centrifugation. PBMCs intended for TCR sequencing were cryopreserved in liquid nitrogen and thawed later in a water bath at 37 degrees C. The sorted or isolated CD4+, CD8+ and CD8+ TEMRA cells had a purity of 90% or higher.

The sample comprised CD4+ T cells from PBMCs. The V and J genes are TRBV7-9 and TRBJ1-5; no D gene can be assigned with confidence. The TCR was taken from a human donor with Susac syndrome. The bases are TGTGCCAGCAGCTTCCTAAATCAGCCCCAGCATTTT. It codes for CASSFLNQPQHF. The entire variable domain, with the stretches around the CDR3 drawn from the reference TRBV7-9 and TRBJ1-5 proteins, is DTGVSQNPRHKITKRGQNVTFRCDPISEHNRLYWYRQTLGQGPEFLTYFQNEAQLEKSRLLSDRFSAERPKGSFSTLEIQRTEQGDSAMYLCASSFLNQPQHFGDGTRLSIL.